The rows below give T cell receptor beta chains drawn from one sample of a study of CD8+CD57+ T cells in acquired aplastic anemia. TCRdb reprocessed the reads with MiXCR, giving one entry per CDR3 protein. The table has under 350,000 distinct CDR3 sequences, 45% to 65% seen once. Sample: sorted CD4+, CD8+, or CD8+CD57+ T cells (not recorded which) from PBMCs. The receptors originated from a human donor with aplastic anemia. Each CDR3 is given with its conserved first and last residue. The order of the fields is clone size, D gene, V gene, J gene, CDR3 protein, CDR3 DNA. D genes are given only for firm matches. Size is omitted from some rows. Given values are once, few, many or a class for expanded clones.

size: .; D: TRBD2; V: TRBV20-1; J: TRBJ2-7; CDR3: CSARPGTSGGDEQYF; DNA: TGCAGTGCTAGACCCGGGACTAGCGGGGGGGACGAGCAGTACTTC
size: .; D: .; V: TRBV7-8; J: TRBJ1-2; CDR3: CASSLGFTEGGYGYTF; DNA: TGTGCCAGCAGCTTAGGCTTCACAGAGGGGGGCTATGGCTACACCTTC
size: .; D: TRBD1; V: TRBV20-1; J: TRBJ1-6; CDR3: CSAGRTGGTYEQTPPLHF; DNA: TGCAGTGCTGGACGGACAGGGGGAACCTACGAGCAGACTCCACCCCTCCACTTT
size: .; D: .; V: TRBV20-1; J: TRBJ1-3; CDR3: CSARDRRTSGNTIYF; DNA: TGCAGTGCTAGAGATCGGAGGACTTCTGGAAACACCATATATTTT
size: many; D: .; V: TRBV20-1; J: TRBJ1-2; CDR3: CSASNRERGYTF; DNA: TGCAGTGCTAGCAACAGGGAACGTGGCTACACCTTC
size: many; D: .; V: TRBV28; J: TRBJ2-1; CDR3: CASSFHHNEQFF; DNA: TGTGCCAGCAGTTTCCACCACAATGAGCAGTTCTTC
size: .; D: .; V: TRBV7-2; J: TRBJ1-1; CDR3: CASSRAGTEAFF; DNA: TGTGCCAGCAGCCGGGCGGGGACTGAAGCTTTCTTT
size: .; D: TRBD1; V: TRBV29-1; J: TRBJ1-2; CDR3: CSVDAGGYGLYGYTF; DNA: TGCAGCGTTGACGCAGGGGGCTATGGATTGTATGGCTACACCTTC
size: few; D: TRBD1; V: TRBV12-3/TRBV12-4; J: TRBJ1-4; CDR3: CASSRETGVEKLFF; DNA: TGTGCCAGCAGTCGGGAGACAGGGGTAGAAAAACTGTTTTTT
size: many; D: .; V: TRBV24-1; J: TRBJ2-5; CDR3: CATSGGAGGETQYF; DNA: TGTGCCACCAGTGGGGGGGCAGGGGGAGAGACCCAGTACTTC
size: .; D: .; V: TRBV7-8; J: TRBJ1-2; CDR3: CASSLSTGSSYGHTF; DNA: TGTGCCAGCAGCTTATCCACGGGTTCCAGCTATGGCCACACCTTC
size: .; D: TRBD1; V: TRBV14; J: TRBJ2-3; CDR3: CASSGRTGLTDTQYF; DNA: TGTGCCAGCAGCGGTAGGACAGGGTTGACAGATACGCAGTATTTT
size: .; D: TRBD2; V: TRBV15; J: TRBJ2-1; CDR3: CATSRGSAGGYNEQFF; DNA: TGTGCCACCAGCAGGGGGTCGGCGGGGGGTTACAATGAGCAGTTCTTC
size: .; D: .; V: TRBV19; J: TRBJ1-5; CDR3: CASSSSQGWQPQHF; DNA: TGTGCCAGTAGTTCATCCCAGGGTTGGCAGCCCCAGCATTTT
size: .; D: TRBD1; V: TRBV7-9; J: TRBJ2-1; CDR3: CASSERQGVRNEQFF; DNA: TGTGCCAGCAGCGAGCGACAGGGGGTTAGGAATGAGCAGTTCTTC
size: .; D: .; V: TRBV29-1; J: TRBJ2-7; CDR3: CSVKDGYEQYF; DNA: TGCAGCGTAAAGGACGGCTACGAGCAGTACTTC
size: few; D: .; V: TRBV5-1; J: TRBJ2-3; CDR3: CASSLAPGPNGGTQYF; DNA: TGCGCCAGCAGCTTGGCCCCAGGGCCCAACGGGGGTACGCAGTATTTT
size: .; D: .; V: TRBV7-9; J: TRBJ2-7; CDR3: CASSLHGGGSYEQYF; DNA: TGTGCCAGCAGCCTACACGGGGGTGGCTCCTACGAGCAGTACTTC
size: many; D: .; V: TRBV3-1; J: TRBJ1-2; CDR3: CASSQGVGNYGYTF; DNA: TGTGCCAGCAGCCAAGGAGTTGGGAATTATGGCTACACCTTC
size: many; D: TRBD1; V: TRBV11-2; J: TRBJ2-3; CDR3: CASSSWTGVTDTQYF; DNA: TGTGCCAGCAGCTCATGGACAGGTGTTACAGATACGCAGTATTTT
size: .; D: .; V: TRBV20-1; J: TRBJ2-3; CDR3: CSARGYGISTDTQYF; DNA: TGCAGTGCTAGAGGGTACGGGATTAGCACAGATACGCAGTATTTT
size: .; D: TRBD1; V: TRBV12-3/TRBV12-4; J: TRBJ2-2; CDR3: CASSDRARELFF; DNA: TGTGCCAGCAGCGACAGGGCCCGGGAGCTGTTTTTT
size: many; D: TRBD1; V: TRBV29-1; J: TRBJ2-7; CDR3: CSVEGSGQGSYEQYF; DNA: TGCAGCGTTGAAGGGTCCGGACAGGGGTCCTACGAGCAGTACTTC
size: .; D: TRBD2; V: TRBV7-2; J: TRBJ2-5; CDR3: CASSLVGGGAQETQYF; DNA: TGTGCCAGCAGCTTAGTTGGCGGGGGGGCCCAAGAGACCCAGTACTTC
size: many; D: .; V: TRBV5-1; J: TRBJ2-1; CDR3: CASSLEGQGTNEQFF; DNA: TGCGCCAGCAGCTTGGAGGGCCAGGGAACGAATGAGCAGTTCTTC
size: .; D: .; V: TRBV20-1; J: TRBJ2-2; CDR3: CSAPRGGNTGELFF; DNA: TGCAGTGCCCCCCGCGGAGGGAACACCGGGGAGCTGTTTTTT
size: .; D: .; V: TRBV12-3/TRBV12-4; J: TRBJ1-1; CDR3: CASSRDNGATEAFF; DNA: TGTGCCAGCAGTCGGGACAATGGAGCAACTGAAGCTTTCTTT
size: .; D: .; V: TRBV2; J: TRBJ1-5; CDR3: CASSRTANQPQHF; DNA: TGTGCCAGCAGTCGGACGGCTAATCAGCCCCAGCATTTT
size: many; D: .; V: TRBV19; J: TRBJ1-5; CDR3: CASKGGRSNQPQHF; DNA: TGTGCCAGTAAGGGAGGTAGGAGCAATCAGCCCCAGCATTTT
size: .; D: TRBD1; V: TRBV5-1; J: TRBJ2-7; CDR3: CASSLAGTGPPGSYEQYF; DNA: TGCGCCAGCAGCTTGGCCGGGACAGGGCCACCGGGGAGCTACGAGCAGTACTTC
size: .; D: TRBD2; V: TRBV7-3; J: TRBJ2-5; CDR3: CASSLTGTSGSGVKAQYF; DNA: TGTGCCAGCAGCTTAACGGGGACTAGCGGGAGTGGTGTGAAGGCCCAGTACTTC
size: .; D: TRBD2; V: TRBV7-9; J: TRBJ2-5; CDR3: CASSFQPGLAGQETQYF; DNA: TGTGCCAGCAGCTTCCAACCGGGACTAGCGGGACAAGAGACCCAGTACTTC
size: few; D: TRBD2; V: TRBV20-1; J: TRBJ2-7; CDR3: CSADLSGGANEQYF; DNA: TGCAGTGCTGACCTTAGCGGGGGGGCCAACGAGCAGTACTTC
size: few; D: .; V: TRBV29-1; J: TRBJ2-7; CDR3: CSAKVGEQYF; DNA: TGCAGCGCCAAAGTGGGGGAGCAGTACTTC
size: .; D: .; V: TRBV5-1; J: TRBJ1-6; CDR3: CASGLGDGNSPLHF; DNA: TGTGCCAGCGGCTTGGGGGACGGGAATTCACCCCTCCACTTT
size: few; D: TRBD1; V: TRBV7-2; J: TRBJ2-1; CDR3: CASMDRGPREQFF; DNA: TGTGCCAGCATGGACAGGGGCCCCCGAGAGCAGTTCTTC
size: few; D: .; V: TRBV19; J: TRBJ2-7; CDR3: CASSPGRGGIYEQYF; DNA: TGTGCCAGTAGCCCGGGCAGGGGGGGGATCTACGAGCAGTACTTC
size: .; D: TRBD1; V: TRBV2; J: TRBJ2-7; CDR3: CASRRRTGERYF; DNA: TGTGCCAGCAGAAGGAGGACAGGGGAAAGGTACTTC
size: few; D: .; V: TRBV19; J: TRBJ2-6; CDR3: CASTRAGYFGANVLTF; DNA: TGTGCCAGTACCCGGGCAGGGTATTTTGGGGCCAACGTCCTGACTTTC
size: .; D: .; V: TRBV7-4; J: TRBJ2-3; CDR3: CASSLELARADTQYF; DNA: TGTGCCAGCAGCTTAGAACTAGCAAGGGCAGATACGCAGTATTTT
size: once; D: TRBD1; V: TRBV29-1; J: TRBJ2-3; CDR3: CSVVPGGAGTDTQYF; DNA: TGCAGCGTTGTTCCAGGGGGCGCGGGCACAGATACGCAGTATTTT
size: .; D: TRBD1; V: TRBV7-6; J: TRBJ2-2; CDR3: CASSLSGGPNTGELFF; DNA: TGTGCCAGCAGCTTATCAGGGGGCCCGAACACCGGGGAGCTGTTTTTT
size: .; D: .; V: TRBV7-9; J: TRBJ2-7; CDR3: CASSLRGREQYF; DNA: TGTGCCAGCAGCCTTAGAGGACGCGAGCAGTACTTC
size: many; D: .; V: TRBV5-1; J: TRBJ2-5; CDR3: CASSSPSPDETQYF; DNA: TGCGCCAGCAGCTCTCCCTCACCCGACGAGACCCAGTACTTC
size: .; D: .; V: TRBV28; J: TRBJ1-5; CDR3: CASSLREGTHQPQHF; DNA: TGTGCCAGCAGTTTAAGAGAGGGAACGCACCAGCCCCAGCATTTT
size: .; D: .; V: TRBV2; J: TRBJ1-1; CDR3: CASSYMTVKGNTEAFF; DNA: TGTGCCAGCAGTTACATGACAGTCAAGGGGAACACTGAAGCTTTCTTT
size: few; D: TRBD2; V: TRBV4-2; J: TRBJ2-7; CDR3: CASSQETSGVYEQYF; DNA: TGTGCCAGCAGCCAGGAGACTAGCGGGGTGTACGAGCAGTACTTC
size: .; D: .; V: TRBV5-5; J: TRBJ1-3; CDR3: CASSSWSGNTIYF; DNA: TGTGCCAGCAGCAGCTGGTCTGGAAACACCATATATTTT
size: many; D: .; V: TRBV5-8; J: TRBJ1-6; CDR3: CASSPWGRSSYNSPLHF; DNA: TGTGCCAGCAGCCCTTGGGGGAGGAGCTCCTATAATTCACCCCTCCACTTT
size: .; D: .; V: TRBV7-8; J: TRBJ2-3; CDR3: CASSSNRVTDTQYF; DNA: TGTGCCAGCAGCTCCAACAGGGTCACAGATACGCAGTATTTT
size: few; D: .; V: TRBV2; J: TRBJ1-1; CDR3: CASSRGWRGTLNTEAFF; DNA: TGTGCCAGCAGTCGGGGATGGAGGGGGACGTTGAACACTGAAGCTTTCTTT
size: .; D: .; V: TRBV18; J: TRBJ2-7; CDR3: CASSPPGQPYGQYF; DNA: TGTGCCAGCTCACCCCCTGGGCAGCCCTACGGGCAGTACTTC
size: .; D: .; V: TRBV2; J: TRBJ1-2; CDR3: CASSEAHGSGLEGYTF; DNA: TGTGCCAGCAGTGAAGCACATGGGTCAGGGTTGGAGGGCTACACCTTC